These 30 T cell receptor beta chains originate from one sample sequenced in a study of blood T cell repertoires in COVID-19. Clones were sequenced by immunoSEQ multiplex PCR, and TCRdb holds only the in-frame ones, with some missing. The sample lists tens of thousands of clones; around 83% were seen once. The sequencing input was peripheral blood. The source of these receptors is a man in his fifties with acute or convalescent COVID-19.

The chain joins TRBV28 to TRBJ1-2, with D tentatively TRBD1 (6 bases). The V and J ends lost 1 base and 1 base respectively, with 22 bases between them. The CDR3 sequence is 19 residues long. Germline V lookup: CDR1 MDHEN, CDR2 SYDVKM. This CDR3 reads CASSLLGGGRVQDNYGYTF. CDR3 sequence (DNA): TGTGCCAGCAGTTTATTGGGAGGGGGTCGGGTGCAAGATAACTATGGCTACACCTTC.

The rearrangement links TRBV12-5 to TRBJ1-2; possible D gene TRBD1, 6 bases. Trimming shortened V by 1 base and J by 8 bases, and 11 bases separated the two germline ends. This CDR3 comprises 13 residues. Germline CDR1 is LGHNT and CDR2 is FRNRAP. CDR3 in amino acids: CASGLGRGVGYTF. CDR3 DNA sequence: TGTGCTAGTGGTTTGGGCAGGGGTGTCGGCTACACCTTC.

This sequence joins TRBV19 and TRBJ1-5, with D unclear. The V end lost 3 bases, the J end lost 4 bases, and 10 bases lay between the germline ends. Germline V gives CDR1 LNHDA, CDR2 SQIVND (reference sequence). The CDR3 totals 14 residues. CDR3 nucleotides: TGTGCCAGTAGTATTATCAGTTGGAATCAGCCCCAGCATTTT. Its protein is CASSIISWNQPQHF.

The chain recombines TRBV4-3 with TRBJ2-4, with 9 bases that match TRBD1. The CDR3 is 18 residues long. The trim removed 4 bases at V and 6 bases at J, leaving 16 bases unmatched. From germline, CDR1 is LGHNA and CDR2 YSLEER. The CDR3 region is CASSPGHGTGSGANIQYF. In nucleotides, the CDR3 is TGCGCCAGCAGCCCGGGGCACGGGACAGGGTCAGGGGCAAACATTCAGTACTTC.

In this sample, this clone turned up a few times. The chain is built from TRBV7-2 and TRBJ2-5; tentatively, D is TRBD1 (7 bases). Germline lookup yields CDR1 SGHTA and CDR2 FQGNSA. Trimming left V 4 bases short and J 3 bases short, with 15 bases between. The CDR3 totals 15 residues. CDR3 DNA sequence: TGTGCCAGCAGCTACCAGGGGGGACAGAAAGAGACCCAGTACTTC. Translation gives CASSYQGGQKETQYF.

The genes are TRBV29-1 and TRBJ2-4; tentative D call: TRBD1 (5 bases). V was trimmed by 6 bases and J by 0 bases, leaving 9 bases between them. The CDR3 totals 13 residues. The germline V gene has CDR1 SQVTM and CDR2 ANQGSEA. CDR3 nucleotide sequence: TGCAGCGTACGACAGTTAGCCAAAAACATTCAGTACTTC. Protein: CSVRQLAKNIQYF.

The chain is built from TRBV7-2 and TRBJ1-2; D perhaps matches TRBD1 (5 bases). The V end lost 5 bases, the J end lost 1 base, and 14 bases lay between the germline ends. This CDR3 contains 15 residues. CDR1 is SGHTA and CDR2 is FQGNSA in the germline V gene. The CDR3, as DNA: TGTGCCAGCAGCGCACACGGGGGTCATAACTATGGCTACACCTTC. It is translated as CASSAHGGHNYGYTF.

The rearrangement joins TRBV29-1 to TRBJ2-1, with 9 bases identical to TRBD2. This CDR3 is 16 amino acids long. CDR1 is SQVTM, CDR2 ANQGSEA, per germline. V lost 3 bases and J lost 5; bases outside the gene matches: 11. CDR3 region: CSVESPTSGKNNEQFF. The CDR3 DNA sequence: TGCAGCGTTGAGAGCCCGACTAGCGGAAAAAACAATGAGCAGTTCTTC.

The CDR3: CASSPNRGQFQETQYF. CDR3 sequence (DNA): TGTGCCAGCAGCCCTAATCGGGGACAATTCCAAGAGACCCAGTACTTC. The rearrangement joins TRBV6-6 to TRBJ2-5, with D perhaps TRBD1 (6 bases). The CDR3 length is 16 residues. Germline V gene lookup returns CDR1 MNHNY and CDR2 SVGAGI (reference sequence). The V end was cut by 6 bases, the J end by 1 base, with 18 bases between.

The rearrangement links TRBV15 to TRBJ2-2, with D possibly being TRBD2 (5 bases). V lost 4 bases and J 2 bases, leaving 14 bases between the germline ends. The germline V gene has CDR1 LNHNV and CDR2 YYDKDF (reference sequence). The CDR3 is 16 residues long. The CDR3 region has the DNA TGTGCCACCAGCACGCGGGCACCGCCAAACACCGGGGAGCTGTTTTTT. This sequence encodes CATSTRAPPNTGELFF.

The chain uses TRBV19 and TRBJ2-5, with D maybe TRBD1 (6 bases). This CDR3 region has 15 residues. Germline V lookup: CDR1 LNHDA, CDR2 SQIVND (reference sequence). Trimming removed 7 bases at V and 0 bases at J, with 15 bases between. CDR3 coding DNA: TGTGCCAGTAATCTGGGGGCCGGGTACCAAGAGACCCAGTACTTC. Its translation: CASNLGAGYQETQYF. The full variable domain, rest sourced from reference TRBV19 and TRBJ2-5, is DGGITQSPKYLFRKEGQNVTLSCEQNLNHDAMYWYRQDPGQGLRLIYYSQIVNDFQKGDIAEGYSVSREKKESFPLTVTSAQKNPTAFYLCASNLGAGYQETQYFGPGTRLLVL.

The chain uses TRBV5-4 and TRBJ1-6; D call uncertain. The CDR3 spans 17 residues. Trimming removed 0 bases from V and 0 bases from J, with 10 bases in between. Germline V gene sequence: CDR1 SGHNT, CDR2 YYREEE (reference sequence). The CDR3 DNA sequence: TGTGCCAGCAGCTTGGAGCCCGTGAGCTCCTATAATTCACCCCTCCACTTT. This gives the protein CASSLEPVSSYNSPLHF.

This clone was observed a handful of times. The chain uses TRBV19 and TRBJ1-4, with 10 bases fitting TRBD1. The junction had 11 bases not matched to a gene; V was cut back by 4 bases and J by 6 bases. This CDR3 contains 17 residues. Germline lookup yields CDR1 LNHDA and CDR2 SQIVND (reference sequence). This CDR3 is CASSTPGSGTGDEKLFF. The CDR3 DNA reads as TGTGCCAGTAGTACCCCGGGCTCCGGGACAGGGGATGAAAAACTGTTTTTT. The variable domain in full, completed from reference TRBV19 and TRBJ1-4, reads DGGITQSPKYLFRKEGQNVTLSCEQNLNHDAMYWYRQDPGQGLRLIYYSQIVNDFQKGDIAEGYSVSREKKESFPLTVTSAQKNPTAFYLCASSTPGSGTGDEKLFFGSGTQLSVL.

The chain employs TRBV7-2 and TRBJ2-5, with 7 bases aligning to TRBD2. Germline V gene data show CDR1 as SGHTA and CDR2 as FQGNSA. This CDR3 spans 15 amino acids. V lost 3 bases and J lost 4; bases outside the gene matches: 8. The CDR3: CASSFGGESVETQYF. In DNA form, the CDR3 reads TGTGCCAGCAGCTTTGGGGGGGAGAGCGTAGAGACCCAGTACTTC. Full variable domain (missing parts from reference TRBV7-2 and TRBJ2-5): GAGVSQSPSNKVTEKGKDVELRCDPISGHTALYWYRQSLGQGLEFLIYFQGNSAPDKSGLPSDRFSAERTGGSVSTLTIQRTQQEDSAVYLCASSFGGESVETQYFGPGTRLLVL.

This chain uses TRBV30 with TRBJ1-2, with TRBD1 matching over 9 bases. Germline V lookup: CDR1 GTSNPN, CDR2 SVGIG (reference sequence). With V trimmed by 6 bases and J by 5 bases, 10 bases remained unmatched. The CDR3 has 14 residues. CDR3 nucleotides: TGTGCCTGTGAGGACAGGGGACGTGGGTATGGCTACACCTTC. Amino acids: CACEDRGRGYGYTF.

The chain recombines TRBV7-6 with TRBJ1-4; 7 nucleotides line up with TRBD1. Germline loops: CDR1 SGHVS, CDR2 FNYEAQ. This CDR3 spans 15 amino acids. The V segment lost 4 bases and the J segment 3 bases; nucleotides outside the gene matches: 5. The CDR3 loop is CASSSSGTANEKLFF. CDR3 DNA: TGTGCCAGCAGCTCCTCCGGGACAGCTAATGAAAAACTGTTTTTT.

The V and J genes are TRBV15 and TRBJ2-2, with D possibly being TRBD2 (5 bases). The CDR3 loop spans 16 amino acids. Trimming stripped 0 bases from V and 4 bases from J, with 12 bases between. CDR1 is LNHNV and CDR2 is YYDKDF in the germline V gene (reference sequence). This CDR3 is CATSREGKGSTGELFF. For the CDR3, the DNA is TGTGCCACCAGCAGAGAAGGAAAAGGGAGCACCGGGGAGCTGTTTTTT.

The chain recombines TRBV11-2 with TRBJ1-4, with 8 bases aligning to TRBD1. CDR3 size: 15 residues. V shed 4 bases, J shed 7 bases, and the junction held 8 bases outside the gene matches. CDR1 SGHAT and CDR2 FQNNGV come from the germline V gene. As DNA, the CDR3 is TGTGCCAGCAGCTACACCCGCAGGGGGCGTGAAAAACTGTTTTTT. Its protein product is CASSYTRRGREKLFF.

In DNA form, the CDR3 reads TGTGCCAGCAGCCCCGAAGCAGGTAGCAATCAGCCCCAGCATTTT. Its translation: CASSPEAGSNQPQHF. This rearrangement joins TRBV5-4 to TRBJ1-5; D unresolved. The CDR3 covers 15 residues. Trimming took off 4 bases at V and 0 bases at J, with 11 bases between the two ends. The V gene's germline CDR1 is SGHNT and CDR2 YYREEE (reference sequence).

The J gene is TRBJ1-6, the V gene TRBV27; D unresolved. This CDR3 contains 16 residues. Germline CDR1 MNHEY, CDR2 SMNVEV (reference sequence). The ends were cut back, 2 bases at V and 8 bases at J, with 16 bases in the middle. The chain's CDR3 is CASSLMPILIDSPLHF. CDR3 sequence (DNA): TGTGCCAGCAGTTTAATGCCGATACTCATAGATTCACCCCTCCACTTT.

This clone appeared a few times. The rearrangement joins TRBV2 to TRBJ1-6; unclear D gene. Looked up from germline, CDR1 is SNHLY and CDR2 is FYNNEI. The CDR3 spans 14 residues. Between the trimmed V and J ends, which lost 0 bases and 10 bases, there was a span of 10 bases. CDR3 protein: CASSEALIASPLHF. The CDR3 DNA reads TGTGCCAGCAGTGAAGCGCTAATTGCATCACCCCTCCACTTT.

This clone appeared once. The chain combines TRBV7-9 with TRBJ1-1; TRBD1 might be the D (5 bases). This CDR3 region has 15 residues. V dropped 6 bases and J dropped 6 bases, with 20 bases sitting between them. Looked up from germline, CDR1 is SEHNR and CDR2 is FQNEAQ (reference sequence). CDR3 loop: CASSLPVNGGAEAFF. Here the CDR3 DNA reads TGTGCCAGCAGTCTTCCTGTAAACGGAGGGGCTGAAGCTTTCTTT.

The chain is built from TRBV3-1 (or the pseudogene TRBV3-2) and TRBJ2-1; TRBD2 agrees at 12 bases. Trimming at V came to 1 base and at J to 0 bases, leaving 10 bases not matched to a gene. This CDR3 contains 20 residues. The germline CDR1 and CDR2 sequences are LGHDT and YNNKEL (reference sequence). The CDR3 loop reads CASSQGLGLAGDSSYNEQFF. DNA of the CDR3: TGTGCCAGCAGCCAAGGACTGGGACTAGCGGGCGACAGCTCCTACAATGAGCAGTTCTTC.

The gene calls are TRBV23-1 and TRBJ2-1, with a possible D match to TRBD1 (6 bases). Being an ORF, TRBV23-1 has a function that is uncertain. CDR3 length equals 15 residues. V was trimmed by 0 bases and J by 9 bases, leaving 15 bases between them. This CDR3 reads CASSQSLYRVGEQFF. The CDR3 bases are TGCGCCAGCAGTCAATCCCTATACAGGGTCGGTGAGCAGTTCTTC.

The chain has TRBV2 and TRBJ2-3; the match to TRBD2 covers 7 bases. The J segment lost 4 bases and the V segment lost 8 bases, leaving 6 bases of the junction unmatched. Germline V gives CDR1 SNHLY, CDR2 FYNNEI. The CDR3 is 13 amino acids. CDR3 nucleotides: TGTGCCAGCGGAGGGACTAAGGCAGATACGCAGTATTTT. Amino acid sequence: CASGGTKADTQYF.

Only a few counts were recorded for this clone. One junction end does not reproduce the germline sequence, and a read error may be involved. The rearrangement joins TRBV12-3 or TRBV12-4 to TRBJ1-3; D unresolved. The CDR3 contains 12 residues. The CDR3 DNA reads TGTGCCAGCAGCCGTCCCCTGGGAGAGTCAACTTTT. It encodes CASSRPLGESTF.

V and J are TRBV25-1 and TRBJ2-3; tentative D call: TRBD1 (5 bases). CDR3 length: 16 residues. V was pared by 2 bases and J by 11 bases, with 23 bases between. The germline V gene has CDR1 MGHDK and CDR2 SYGVNS. The CDR3 DNA reads as TGTGCCAGCAGTGAAAGTTGGGGCCCAGGGAAGAGTGGGCAGTATTTT. Residues: CASSESWGPGKSGQYF.

Regarding this clone: Other nucleotide sequences in the sample specify the same CDR3. The chain couples TRBV29-1 to TRBJ2-5; D is unclear. Germline values: CDR1 SQVTM, CDR2 ANQGSEA. There are 11 residues in the CDR3. Between the trimmed V and J ends, which lost 6 bases and 2 bases, there was a span of 7 bases. The CDR3 DNA is TGCAGCGTACAGATTCAAGAGACCCAGTACTTC. Its translation: CSVQIQETQYF.

In its sample, this clone was seen a few times. The CDR3 region has the DNA TGTGCCAGCAGTGTGGGACAGAGGAACACCGGGGAGCTGTTTTTT. Translating it yields CASSVGQRNTGELFF. The rearrangement joins TRBV2 to TRBJ2-2; 7 bases are shared with TRBD1. The CDR3 is made up of 15 amino acids. V dropped 4 bases and J dropped 1; count of bases not matched to a gene: 3. Germline CDR1 SNHLY, CDR2 FYNNEI.

Note on this clone: One end of the junction fails to match germline, which may point to a read error. Other DNA sequences from this sample encode an identical CDR3 as well. The genes are TRBV27 and TRBJ2-7, with a tentative D call TRBD1 (5 bases). The CDR3 extends over 16 amino acids. Germline V gene sequence: CDR1 MNHEY, CDR2 SMNVEV (reference sequence). The CDR3 bases are TGTGCCAGCAGTCCGACAGCAAACCTAAATTCCTACGAGCAGTATTTC. Translating it yields CASSPTANLNSYEQYF.